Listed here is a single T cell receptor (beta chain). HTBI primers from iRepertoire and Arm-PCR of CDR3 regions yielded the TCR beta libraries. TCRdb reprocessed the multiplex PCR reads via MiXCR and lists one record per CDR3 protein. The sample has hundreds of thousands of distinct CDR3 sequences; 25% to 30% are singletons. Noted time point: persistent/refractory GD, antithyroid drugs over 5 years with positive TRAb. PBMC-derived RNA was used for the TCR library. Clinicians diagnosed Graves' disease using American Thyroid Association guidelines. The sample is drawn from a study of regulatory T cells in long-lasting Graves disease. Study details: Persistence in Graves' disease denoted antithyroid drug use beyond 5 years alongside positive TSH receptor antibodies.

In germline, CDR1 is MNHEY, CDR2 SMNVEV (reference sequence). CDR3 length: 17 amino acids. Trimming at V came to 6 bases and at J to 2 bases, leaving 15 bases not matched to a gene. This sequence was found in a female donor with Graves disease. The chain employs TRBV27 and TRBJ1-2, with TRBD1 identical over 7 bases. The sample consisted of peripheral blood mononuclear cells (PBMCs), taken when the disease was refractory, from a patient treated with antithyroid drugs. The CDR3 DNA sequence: TGTGCCAGCAGCCTCCGGGACAGACCGACCTCCAACTATGGCTACACCTTC. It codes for CASSLRDRPTSNYGYTF.